The clone carrying this TCR beta chain has just a few counts. TCRdb re-analysed the 5' RACE reads in MiXCR, keeping a single row per CDR3 protein. The table includes some 48,000 distinct CDR3 sequences, less than 15% detected once. This specimen comes from a study of early T cells in non-severe SARS-CoV-2 infection. Per the germline V gene, CDR1 is SGDLS and CDR2 is YYNGEE. The V gene end was trimmed by 3 bases and the J gene end by 0 bases; junction bases not matched to a gene: 8. The CDR3 runs 17 residues. The rearrangement links TRBV9 to TRBJ2-1, with 8 nucleotides matching TRBD1. This receptor was obtained from an adult who was a healthcare worker with PCR-confirmed SARS-CoV-2 infection or an uninfected control (not recorded which). The material sequenced was whole blood. CDR3 sequence: CASSEDRATRSYNEQFF. CDR3 DNA sequence: TGTGCCAGCAGCGAGGACAGGGCCACACGCTCCTACAATGAGCAGTTCTTC.